A selection of T cell receptor beta chains follows, all from one sample in a study of cytomegalovirus exposure and HLA in healthy donors. Clones were read by immunoSEQ multiplex PCR, and TCRdb kept only the in-frame ones, dropping some. The listing contains 150,000 to 200,000 clones. Material: PBMCs. The receptors stem from a man younger than 45 in good health and CMV-seronegative. The CDR3 runs from the conserved cysteine through the conserved F or W. D genes are given only for firm matches.

V gene	D gene	J gene	CDR3 protein	CDR3 DNA
TRBV7-9	.	TRBJ1-5	CASSLQGYSNQPQHF	TGTGCCAGCAGCCTACAGGGTTATAGCAATCAGCCCCAGCATTTT
TRBV19	TRBD1	TRBJ1-1	CASSTYATGTVNTEAFF	TGTGCCAGTAGTACTTACGCGACCGGGACAGTCAACACTGAAGCTTTCTTT
TRBV10-2	.	TRBJ2-1	CASSEMRREGVFEQFF	TGCGCCAGCAGTGAGATGCGGCGGGAAGGAGTGTTTGAGCAGTTCTTC
TRBV20-1	TRBD1	TRBJ1-1	CSALTGDAFF	TGCAGTGCCCTTACAGGGGATGCTTTCTTT
TRBV18	TRBD2	TRBJ2-7	CASSPPLAGAGEQYF	TGTGCCAGCTCACCACCACTAGCGGGAGCGGGGGAGCAGTACTTC
TRBV11-2	TRBD1	TRBJ1-1	CASSLADRDTEAFF	TGTGCCAGCAGCTTAGCCGACAGGGACACTGAAGCTTTCTTT
TRBV7-3	TRBD2	TRBJ2-2	CASSLQSGRAAGELFF	TGTGCCAGCAGCTTACAAAGCGGGAGGGCCGCCGGGGAGCTGTTTTTT
TRBV20-1	.	TRBJ1-4	CSATQWEKLFF	TGCAGTGCTACCCAGTGGGAAAAACTGTTTTTT
TRBV27	TRBD2	TRBJ2-1	CASSLSAGMGNEQFF	TGTGCCAGCAGTTTATCAGCGGGAATGGGGAATGAGCAGTTCTTC
TRBV4-3	TRBD1	TRBJ1-5	CASSQGQGEQPQHF	TGCGCCAGCAGCCAAGGACAGGGGGAGCAGCCCCAGCATTTT
TRBV18	.	TRBJ1-1	CASSPAGIEASF	TGTGCCAGCTCACCTGCAGGGATTGAAGCTTCCTTT
TRBV11-3	.	TRBJ2-7	CASSLLGQNNEQYF	TGTGCCAGCAGCTTACTTGGACAGAACAACGAGCAGTACTTC